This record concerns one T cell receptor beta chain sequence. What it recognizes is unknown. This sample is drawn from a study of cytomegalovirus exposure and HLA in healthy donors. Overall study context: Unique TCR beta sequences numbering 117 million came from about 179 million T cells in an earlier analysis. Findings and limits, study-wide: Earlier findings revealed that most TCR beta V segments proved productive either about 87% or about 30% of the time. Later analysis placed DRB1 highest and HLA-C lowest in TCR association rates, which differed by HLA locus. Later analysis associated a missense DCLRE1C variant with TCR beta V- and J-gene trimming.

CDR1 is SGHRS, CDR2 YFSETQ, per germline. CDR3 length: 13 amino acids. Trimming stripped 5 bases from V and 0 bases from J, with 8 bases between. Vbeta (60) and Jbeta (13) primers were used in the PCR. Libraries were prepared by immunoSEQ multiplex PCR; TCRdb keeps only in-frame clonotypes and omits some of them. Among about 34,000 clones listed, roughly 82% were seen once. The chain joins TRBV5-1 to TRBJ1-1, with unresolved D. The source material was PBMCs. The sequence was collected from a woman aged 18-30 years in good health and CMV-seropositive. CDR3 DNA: TGCGCCAGCAGTGTGGCGGTGAACACTGAAGCTTTCTTT. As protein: CASSVAVNTEAFF. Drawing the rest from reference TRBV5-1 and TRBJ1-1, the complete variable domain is KAGVTQTPRYLIKTRGQQVTLSCSPISGHRSVSWYQQTPGQGLQFLFEYFSETQRNKGNFPGRFSGRQFSNSRSEMNVSTLELGDSALYLCASSVAVNTEAFFGQGTRLTVV.